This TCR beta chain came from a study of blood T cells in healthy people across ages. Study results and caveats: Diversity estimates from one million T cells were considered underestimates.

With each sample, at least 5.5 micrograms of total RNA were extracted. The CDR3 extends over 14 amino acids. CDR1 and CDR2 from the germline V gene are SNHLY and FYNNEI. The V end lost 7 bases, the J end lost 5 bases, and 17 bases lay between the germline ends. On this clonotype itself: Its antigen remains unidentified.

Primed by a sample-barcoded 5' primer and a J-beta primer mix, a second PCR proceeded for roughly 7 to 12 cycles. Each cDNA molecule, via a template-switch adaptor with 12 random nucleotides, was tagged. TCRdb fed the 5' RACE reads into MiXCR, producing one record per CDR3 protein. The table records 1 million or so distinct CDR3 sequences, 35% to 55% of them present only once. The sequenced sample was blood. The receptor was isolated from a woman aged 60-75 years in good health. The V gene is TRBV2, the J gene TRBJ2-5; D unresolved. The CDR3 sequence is CASIVPARSETQYF. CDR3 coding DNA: TGTGCCAGCATCGTCCCGGCCCGCAGTGAGACCCAGTACTTC. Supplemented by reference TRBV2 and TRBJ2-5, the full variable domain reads EPEVTQTPSHQVTQMGQEVILRCVPISNHLYFYWYRQILGQKVEFLVSFYNNEISEKSEIFDDQFSVERPDGSNFTLKIRSTKLEDSAMYFCASIVPARSETQYFGPGTRLLVL.